Listed below are T cell receptor beta chains from one sample, sequenced in a study of shared clonotypes between healthy human individuals. The protocol was immunoSEQ multiplex PCR, while the TCRdb copy is restricted to in-frame clones and leaves out a portion. The data hold under 2,000,000 clones, with about 95% observed a single time. The material sequenced was naive CD8+ T cells sorted from blood. The receptors were sampled from a man younger than 35 in good health. Each CDR3 is given with its conserved first and last residue. The D gene is left open where the match is weak. Clone size, where shown, is once, few, many, or a class for clones that have expanded.

NA,TRBJ2-5,once,TRBV4-1,TGCGCCAGCAGCCAAGTGAGTGTTCCCGAGACCCAGTACTTC,CASSQVSVPETQYF
TRBD1,TRBJ2-7,NA,TRBV2,TGTGCCAGCAGTGAAGAGCCGGGACAGAACTACGAGCAGTACTTC,CASSEEPGQNYEQYF
NA,TRBJ2-7,NA,TRBV6-5,TGTGCCAGCAGTCACCGTGGGTGGGACGAGCAGTACTTC,CASSHRGWDEQYF
TRBD1,TRBJ1-2,NA,TRBV5-6,TGTGCCAGCAGCTGGCGGGACAGGGTGTCCTATGGCTACACCTTC,CASSWRDRVSYGYTF
NA,TRBJ2-7,NA,TRBV7-2,TGTGCCAGCAGCTACAGCGTTGCCTACGAGCAGTACTTC,CASSYSVAYEQYF
NA,TRBJ2-7,NA,TRBV23-1,TGCGCCAGCAGTCAATTGGGCGAGCAGTACTTC,CASSQLGEQYF
NA,TRBJ2-1,once,TRBV19,TGTGCCAGTAGAGAGGCCCCGAGCTCCTACAATGAGCAGTTCTTC,CASREAPSSYNEQFF
NA,TRBJ2-7,NA,TRBV5-4,TGTGCCAGCAGCTTGGGGGGAGGATACGAGCAGTACTTC,CASSLGGGYEQYF
NA,TRBJ2-5,NA,TRBV7-9,TGTGCCAGCAGCCCCGACGTACAAGAGACCCAGTACTTC,CASSPDVQETQYF
TRBD1,TRBJ1-2,NA,TRBV6-1,TGTGCCAGCAGTGAAGCGCTGACAGGGGGCGCGAACTATGGCTACACCTTC,CASSEALTGGANYGYTF
NA,TRBJ1-1,NA,TRBV15,TGTGCCACCAGCAGGACGGAGGACACTGAAGCTTTCTTT,CATSRTEDTEAFF
NA,TRBJ1-1,NA,TRBV6-5,TGTGCCACCCGGACGTCGTTATTGAACACTGAAGCTTTCTTT,CATRTSLLNTEAFF
TRBD1,TRBJ2-7,NA,TRBV28,TGTGCCAGCAGGGTACAGGGGGATCCCTACGAGCAGTACTTC,CASRVQGDPYEQYF
TRBD2,TRBJ2-1,NA,TRBV4-3,TGCGCCAGCAGCCAAGATCGTTCAGCGGGAGGCTCCTACAATGAGCAGTTCTTC,CASSQDRSAGGSYNEQFF
TRBD2,TRBJ2-3,NA,TRBV2,TGTGCCAGCAGTTATGGACTAGCGGGGGGGATGGGCACAGATACGCAGTATTTT,CASSYGLAGGMGTDTQYF
TRBD2,TRBJ2-1,NA,TRBV7-9,TGTGCCAGCAGCTCATCGGGACTAGATTTAGGTGAGCAGTTCTTC,CASSSSGLDLGEQFF
TRBD2,TRBJ2-7,NA,TRBV7-9,TGTGCCAGCAGCTCGGAGACTAGCGGGCCCTCCTACGAGCAGTACTTC,CASSSETSGPSYEQYF